The rows below give T cell receptor beta chains drawn from one sample of a study of Graves' ophthalmopathy and Graves' hyperthyroidism. MiXCR, run by TCRdb on the multiplex PCR reads, gives a single entry per CDR3 protein. The sample shows 450,000 to 600,000 distinct CDR3 sequences, 39% of them seen only once. The specimen was peripheral blood or thyroid tissue (not recorded which). The receptors derive from an adult man with Graves' hyperthyroidism. Both conserved end residues are trimmed from each CDR3.

TRBV19	TRBJ1-2	ASRTTGNYGYT
TRBV7-9	TRBJ2-7	ASSGGGAHIYEQY
TRBV9	TRBJ2-3	ASSGDGRSTDTQY
TRBV10-1	TRBJ1-2	ASSATGYSEFMEGYT
TRBV9	TRBJ2-7	ASSVVGTGEQY
TRBV25-1	TRBJ2-2	ASSDPGQGSGTGELF
TRBV2	TRBJ2-7	ASIEGAGGYEQY
TRBV7-7	TRBJ2-7	ARSPLVYEQY
TRBV7-6	TRBJ1-1	ASSLGDEANTEAF
TRBV5-6	TRBJ1-6	ASSVGPLNSPLH
TRBV29-1	TRBJ2-3	SVIPGVDTQY